The source of this T cell receptor (beta chain) is a study of tumor-infiltrating lymphocytes in primary liver carcinoma (dated by TCRdb to the late 2010s). Regarding the complete study: Between late 2015 and March 2016, a few patients in China with histopathologically diagnosed primary liver carcinoma had their tumors surgically resected. Technical replicate repertoires showed high reproducibility, with mean shared-clone rates roughly 0.87 and correlation coefficients above 0.98. Each sample produced roughly 3.65 to 7.13 million productive TCRbeta reads, and read depth showed no significant difference between tissue types. TCRbeta repertoire sequencing, expression microarrays and whole-exome sequencing were combined in the study across five regions of each liver tumor, with adjacent normal tissue and blood also included. A total of about 35 specimens from 5 patients, comprising about 25 tumor regions, 5 adjacent noncancerous liver tissues and 5 peripheral blood samples, were covered by TCRbeta repertoire sequencing. Of the five patients (three men and two women, aged 30 to 69 years), four had hepatocellular carcinoma and one had combined HCC and intrahepatic cholangiocarcinoma. The tumors of the five patients were staged as T1-T3 N0M0, with maximum diameters ranging from roughly 4 to 10 cm.

Comments on this clonotype: Which antigen it targets is not known. One base away there is no much larger clone; base qualities are not given.

Overall study results and their limits: Compared with blood, tumors had a significantly larger share of the repertoire taken up by the top 250 clones (p = 0.039). Bulk unsorted samples precluded comparing CD4+ and CD8+ T cell repertoires. Consistent with antigen-driven expansion, pairs of tumor regions showed higher repertoire overlap (mean approximately 35%) than either tumor-adjacent pairs (approximately 17%) or tumor-blood pairs (roughly 14%). The study included only four or five patients, and the authors note findings should be validated in a larger study. Because only the TCR beta chain was sequenced and unpaired alpha chains were not captured, true repertoire diversity is likely underestimated.

RNA from unsorted whole blood was extracted with TRIzol reagent, and germline DNA was obtained with the DNeasy Blood & Tissue kit. At the time of sampling, the patients had chronic HBV infection and had not received any treatment. Before surgery, about 4 milliliters of peripheral blood were drawn into K2EDTA tubes. TCRbeta-specific cDNA was reverse-transcribed from 500 to 550 ng total RNA using a constant-region primer and ProtoScript II reverse transcriptase. The TCRbeta libraries were prepared through three rounds of nested multiplex PCR following a slightly modified ARM-PCR procedure. Sample barcodes and Illumina adapters were added in a final 25-cycle PCR with Deep VentR polymerase. Amplicons of 200-500 bp were gel-purified with a QIAquick gel extraction kit before sequencing. The TCRbeta amplicons were sequenced with 250-bp paired-end reads on an Illumina HiSeq 2500. From the authors' description of their analysis: Trimmomatic v0.33 was used to quality-trim the reads, and FLASH v1.2.11 was used to merge paired reads so that full CDR3 sequences could be recovered. V, D and J germline segments were assigned to the rearranged TCRbeta sequences by MiGEC v1.2.1b. Clonotype statistics and Shannon-Wiener diversity indices were computed with VDJtools v1.0.0. Except for diversity analysis, only each sample's 250 most abundant clonotypes were used in subsequent analyses to reduce sampling bias. In-frame beta chains were kept once TCRdb had trimmed the public reads at Q25 with fastp and called clones with MiXCR. Entries that share a CDR3 protein sequence are merged under the most common genes and DNA. TCRdb, not the authors, supplied the V and J calls. Present in this sample are about 180,000 distinct CDR3 sequences, about 55% of which were seen just once. Together, the top ten hold less than 75% of the sample.

This TCR was recovered from a man aged 35-49 years with primary liver carcinoma and hepatitis B virus infection. What was sequenced was peripheral blood.

The CDR3 region reads CASSLAQTGTYYTVTNTGELFF. The base sequence is TGTGCCAGCAGCTTGGCCCAAACCGGGACCTACTACACCGTCACGAACACCGGGGAGCTGTTTTTT. The chain couples TRBV5-5 to TRBJ2-2, with a tentative D call of TRBD1 or TRBD2, each matching 5 bases. There are 22 amino acids in the CDR3, from cysteine to phenylalanine inclusive. Of the read, only the CDR3 DNA is kept; its 66 bases are in frame from base 1. As encoded in the germline V gene (reference sequence), CDR1 is SGHKS while CDR2 is YYEKEE. V and J lose 0 bases and 0 bases, and a span of 27 bases separates them.